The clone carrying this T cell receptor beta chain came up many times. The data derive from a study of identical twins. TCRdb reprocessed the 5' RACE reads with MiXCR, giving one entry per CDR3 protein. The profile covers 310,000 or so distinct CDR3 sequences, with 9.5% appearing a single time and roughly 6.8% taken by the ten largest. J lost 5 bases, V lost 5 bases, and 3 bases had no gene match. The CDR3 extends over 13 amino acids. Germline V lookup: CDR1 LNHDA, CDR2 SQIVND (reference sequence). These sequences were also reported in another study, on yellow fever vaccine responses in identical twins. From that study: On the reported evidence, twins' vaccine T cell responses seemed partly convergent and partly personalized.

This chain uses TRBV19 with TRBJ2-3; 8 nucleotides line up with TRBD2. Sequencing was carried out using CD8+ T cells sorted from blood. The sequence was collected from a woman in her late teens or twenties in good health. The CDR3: CASSSAGGDTQYF. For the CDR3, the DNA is TGTGCCAGTAGTTCGGCGGGAGGAGATACGCAGTATTTT.